The rows below give T cell receptor beta chains drawn from one sample of a study of T cell repertoires in cytomegalovirus infection. TCRdb itself ran the reads through MiXCR, one entry per CDR3 protein. The data show some 280,000 distinct CDR3 sequences, roughly an eighth seen once. The sequencing sample was made of PBMCs. These receptors came from a human donor in good health (CMV status not recorded). Some clones in this sample may be carry-over from other donors' samples. Both conserved end residues are part of each CDR3. The D gene is left open where the match is weak. Expanded clones are given a class, and other clones once, few, many or no size at all.

d_call	v_call	cdr3_length	clone_size	j_call	cdr3_aa	cdr3_nt
.	TRBV29-1	11	many	TRBJ1-1	CSVVDLGEAFF	TGCAGCGTTGTTGATCTGGGAGAGGCTTTCTTT
TRBD1	TRBV6-2/TRBV6-3	18	many	TRBJ2-5	CASSDRGQGEEKMKTQYF	TGTGCCAGCAGCGACCGAGGACAGGGAGAAGAGAAGATGAAGACCCAGTACTTC
.	TRBV6-2/TRBV6-3	14	few	TRBJ2-1	CASAPRGSYNEQFF	TGTGCCAGTGCCCCAAGAGGCTCCTACAATGAGCAGTTCTTC
TRBD2	TRBV15	16	few	TRBJ2-7	CATSRPGAGGPLEQYF	TGTGCCACCAGCAGACCCGGAGCGGGAGGGCCTCTCGAGCAGTACTTC
TRBD2	TRBV24-1	14	few	TRBJ2-7	CATSDRGSLHEQYF	TGTGCCACCAGTGATCGCGGGAGCCTCCACGAGCAGTACTTC
.	TRBV7-2	14	.	TRBJ2-3	CASSLEGFSDTQYF	TGTGCCAGCAGCTTAGAGGGCTTCTCAGATACGCAGTATTTT
.	TRBV7-2	15	many	TRBJ2-3	CASSFRPGEVDTQYF	TGTGCCAGCAGCTTTCGGCCGGGAGAGGTAGATACGCAGTATTTT
.	TRBV5-4	16	few	TRBJ2-2	CASSDAGTGNTGELFF	TGTGCCAGCAGCGACGCCGGGACGGGGAACACCGGGGAGCTGTTTTTT
TRBD2	TRBV12-3/TRBV12-4	15	many	TRBJ2-3	CASSFAGGITDTQYF	TGTGCCAGCAGTTTTGCGGGGGGGATCACAGATACGCAGTATTTT
.	TRBV20-1	13	.	TRBJ2-7	CSARFADPREQYF	TGCAGTGCTAGATTTGCGGACCCTAGAGAGCAGTACTTC
TRBD1	TRBV6-1	15	.	TRBJ1-5	CASSTDREKHQPQHF	TGTGCCAGCAGTACGGACAGGGAGAAACATCAGCCCCAGCATTTT
.	TRBV7-9	14	few	TRBJ1-2	CASSLDVGVYGYTF	TGTGCCAGCAGCCTAGATGTGGGAGTGTATGGCTACACCTTC
TRBD1	TRBV7-2	16	many	TRBJ2-7	CASSPRTGMGTYEQYF	TGTGCCAGCAGCCCAAGGACAGGGATGGGGACCTACGAGCAGTACTTC
TRBD1	TRBV11-1	15	many	TRBJ1-6	CASSLHRDRASPLHF	TGTGCCAGCAGCTTACACCGGGACAGGGCTTCACCCCTCCACTTT
.	TRBV29-1	11	.	TRBJ1-1	CSVAAGRGAFF	TGCAGCGTTGCCGCCGGCAGGGGAGCTTTCTTT
.	TRBV5-1	14	.	TRBJ1-4	CASRRDFGAEKLFF	TGCGCCAGCAGACGGGACTTCGGGGCTGAAAAACTGTTTTTT
TRBD2	TRBV27	14	.	TRBJ2-5	CATHGTSGGETQYF	TGTGCCACCCATGGGACTAGCGGAGGAGAGACCCAGTACTTC
.	TRBV29-1	11	.	TRBJ2-7	CSVGTPYEQYF	TGCAGCGTCGGGACTCCCTACGAGCAGTACTTC
.	TRBV5-1	14	.	TRBJ1-1	CASSLEVGNTEAFF	TGCGCCAGCAGCTTGGAAGTCGGGAACACTGAAGCTTTCTTT
TRBD1	TRBV4-3	16	.	TRBJ1-2	CASSPTGTGSGYGYTF	TGCGCCAGCAGCCCCACCGGGACAGGGTCAGGGTATGGCTACACCTTC
.	TRBV2	12	.	TRBJ1-5	CASSARNQPQHF	TGTGCCAGCAGTGCCCGTAATCAGCCCCAGCATTTT
TRBD1	TRBV7-6	14	few	TRBJ1-6	CASSSTGVASPLHF	TGTGCCAGCAGCTCCACAGGGGTCGCTTCACCCCTCCACTTT
.	TRBV20-1	15	many	TRBJ2-2	CSARDYGSGTGELFF	TGCAGTGCTAGAGATTACGGGAGTGGCACCGGGGAGCTGTTTTTT
TRBD2	TRBV7-2	16	many	TRBJ2-3	CASSLTLRGGRDTQYF	TGTGCCAGCAGCTTAACGTTGCGGGGGGGAAGGGATACGCAGTATTTT
.	TRBV7-9	16	many	TRBJ1-4	CASSLGPQSTNEKLFF	TGTGCCAGCAGCTTAGGACCTCAGTCAACTAATGAAAAACTGTTTTTT
.	TRBV7-9	13	many	TRBJ2-1	CASSRGQPNEQFF	TGTGCCAGCAGCAGGGGACAACCCAATGAGCAGTTCTTC
.	TRBV20-1	15	.	TRBJ1-5	CSARSGVGSNQPQHF	TGCAGTGCTCGCTCAGGGGTCGGGAGCAATCAGCCCCAGCATTTT
.	TRBV10-3	12	few	TRBJ1-1	CAISLFNTEAFF	TGTGCCATCAGCCTATTCAACACTGAAGCTTTCTTT
TRBD2	TRBV20-1	16	.	TRBJ2-3	CSARYATSGSTDTQYF	TGCAGTGCTCGATACGCGACTAGCGGGAGCACAGATACGCAGTATTTT
.	TRBV28	12	few	TRBJ1-5	CASEYSNQPQHF	TGTGCCAGCGAATATAGCAATCAGCCCCAGCATTTT
TRBD1	TRBV20-1	18	.	TRBJ2-6	CSARRFSAGGAGANVLTF	TGCAGTGCTAGAAGATTTTCGGCAGGGGGCGCTGGGGCCAACGTCCTGACTTTC
TRBD1	TRBV28	15	.	TRBJ1-5	CAGSLFRGGDQPQHF	TGTGCCGGCAGTCTTTTCAGGGGGGGGGATCAGCCCCAGCATTTT
.	TRBV5-5	15	few	TRBJ2-2	CASSLESGHAGELFF	TGTGCCAGCAGCTTGGAGTCCGGACACGCCGGGGAGCTGTTTTTT
TRBD2	TRBV7-8	16	many	TRBJ2-2	CASSPWTRGDTGELFF	TGTGCCAGCAGCCCCTGGACTCGGGGGGACACCGGGGAGCTGTTTTTT
.	TRBV5-6	16	.	TRBJ2-2	CASSLGLAPGDGELFF	TGTGCCAGCAGCTTGGGGCTAGCCCCCGGCGACGGGGAGCTGTTTTTT
.	TRBV11-1	10	.	TRBJ1-1	CASYGAEAFF	TGTGCCAGCTACGGGGCTGAAGCTTTCTTT
TRBD1	TRBV10-3	13	.	TRBJ2-4	CAISGDSKNIQYF	TGTGCCATCAGTGGGGACAGCAAAAACATTCAGTACTTC